What follows is one TCR beta chain and its context. The data are from a study of blood T cell repertoires in COVID-19. On the study more broadly: Some COVID-19 samples were acute and others convalescent; all came from the United States, Italy and Spain. Nucleic acid was either cDNA or gDNA, and it came from T cells, B-cell-depleted T cells, or PBMCs.

TCRdb keeps only in-frame clones here, not all; method: immunoSEQ multiplex PCR. The sample lists a few hundred thousand clones; roughly 86% were seen once. V shed 5 bases, J shed 9 bases, and the junction held 8 bases outside the gene matches. The length of the CDR3 is 15 residues. Germline CDR1 is SEHNR and CDR2 is FQNEAQ (reference sequence). The TCR comes from a man in his late teens or twenties with active or convalescent COVID-19. Sequenced input: peripheral blood. This rearrangement joins TRBV7-9 to TRBJ1-6; 9 positions agree with TRBD1. The CDR3 bases are TGTGCCAGCAGCGTAGACCGGGACAGGGTTTCACCCCTCCACTTT. This sequence encodes CASSVDRDRVSPLHF.